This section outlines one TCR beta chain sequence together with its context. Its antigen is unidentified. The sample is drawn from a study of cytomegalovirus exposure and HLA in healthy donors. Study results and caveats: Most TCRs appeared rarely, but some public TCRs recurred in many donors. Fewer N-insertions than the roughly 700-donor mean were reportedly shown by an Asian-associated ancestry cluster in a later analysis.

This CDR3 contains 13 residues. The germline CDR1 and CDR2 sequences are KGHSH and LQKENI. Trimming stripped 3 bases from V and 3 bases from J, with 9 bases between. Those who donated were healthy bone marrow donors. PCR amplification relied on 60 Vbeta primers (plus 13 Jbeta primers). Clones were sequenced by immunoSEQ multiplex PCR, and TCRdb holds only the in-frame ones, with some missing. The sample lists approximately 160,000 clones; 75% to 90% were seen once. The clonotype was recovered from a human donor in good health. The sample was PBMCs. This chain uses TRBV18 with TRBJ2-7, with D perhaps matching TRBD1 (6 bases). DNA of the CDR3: TGTGCCAGCTCACCGACAGGTATCTACGAGCAGTACTTC. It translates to CASSPTGIYEQYF.